This TCR beta chain was identified during a study of cytomegalovirus exposure and HLA in healthy donors (dated 2017 in TCRdb). The study in broad terms: In an earlier analysis of roughly 500 of the donors, approximately 300 Gb of sequence data and approximately 120 million unique TCR beta sequences from 150 million to 200 million T cells were reported. Roughly 310 gigabases of sequencing data and 70 million to 85 million unique TCR sequences were included in an early release covering several hundred HLA-typed donors. Of the roughly 400 genotyped donors, 65% to 90% fell in the genetic ancestry cluster associated with self-reported Caucasian donors. The study aimed to test whether cataloging public T cell receptors could reveal signatures of past pathogen exposure. Using immunosequencing, the study profiled T cell repertoires from 550 to 750 subjects and related those repertoires to cytomegalovirus serostatus. A separate validation cohort of roughly 120 different subjects was used in addition to the approximately 610-subject first cohort. High-throughput TCR immunosequencing, statistical association of individual TCRs with disease status, and machine learning were combined to predict cytomegalovirus infection status. A later analysis re-analyzed previously published TCR beta repertoires from several hundred donors and added high-resolution HLA genotyping to study TCR occurrence patterns. Rather than drawing on any new phenotypic data, the later analysis identified candidate immune exposures from TCR beta sequences and the way those sequences occurred across donors. In an earlier analysis of over 550 of the donors, high-throughput TCR beta sequencing was used to judge whether each TCR beta V gene segment behaved as functional or pseudogenic. Donor age, sex, ethnicity and CMV serostatus were compiled alongside the repertoire data. A later genetic analysis took genome-wide SNP genotypes for about 55% of the roughly 670 donors and used that subset as a discovery cohort. All discovery cohort repertoires had been generated on a single sequencing platform. Both class I and class II loci were covered by HLA typing, at four-digit resolution. Typing coverage varied by locus: roughly 620-640 donors for A, B, C, DRB1 and DQB1; approximately 520 for DQA1; about 600 for DPA1; approximately 490 for DPB1. A few DR-DQ haplotypes were treated as single units for association and clustering because of strong linkage in the cohort. Among around 400 genotyped donors of the cohort, an average of 235,054 unique TCR beta nucleotide sequences were sequenced per donor, about a sixth of them non-productive.

In total, 666 healthy bone marrow donors made up the cohort. Cohort members were all nominally healthy when sampled, although unrecorded immune exposures were likely present. The donor was CMV seronegative and belonged to the group of 320 or so seronegative cohort members. Each donor provided a peripheral blood sample, and peripheral blood mononuclear cells were used for TCR beta sequencing. The Qiagen DNeasy Blood Extraction Kit was used to extract genomic DNA from the blood cell samples. A word on this clone: There is no known antigen for this receptor. Base qualities are missing; no much larger clone stands one base away.

V and J are trimmed by 0 bases and 4 bases, and the gene matches miss 10 bases of the junction. Its CDR3 holds 18 amino acids, cysteine through phenylalanine. CDR3 DNA only is kept here, 54 bases in frame from base 1. The germline V gene supplies CDR1 LGHNA and CDR2 YSLEER. Receptor amplification or capture employed the immunoSEQ multiplex PCR assay. The multiplex PCR relied on a mix of 60 forward primers for TCR Vbeta segments and 13 reverse primers for TCR Jbeta segments. The CDR3 region of rearranged TCR beta genes was amplified from genomic DNA by a multiplex PCR assay. The Illumina HiSeq System was used to sequence the amplified TCR beta libraries as 87-base-pair reads. On the authors' methods: In a later analysis, some 80 million unique TCR beta chains were counted across the 500 to 850 repertoires, and roughly 11 million of these chains were shared by at least two donors. Raw reads were error-corrected and collapsed into unique sequences with a nearest-neighbor algorithm that merged closely related sequences to remove PCR and sequencing errors. Alignment of CDR3 sequences to IMGT reference sequences was used to assign V, D and J gene segments. For a sequence to be retained, a match of at least six nucleotides was required to both a V gene segment and a J gene segment. Rearrangements were classified as productive when the CDR3 lacked stop codons and remained in frame with V and J, and all other rearrangements were classified as non-productive. CDR3 was defined according to IMGT convention as the region running from the second conserved V-encoded cysteine to the conserved J-encoded phenylalanine. The earlier analysis of roughly 590 of the donors excluded any sequence lacking an unambiguous match to a single V gene segment. In an earlier analysis of a few hundred of the donors, V segments were called functional above 56.7% productive rearrangements and were called segregating when the between-donor standard deviation exceeded 5%. A statistical classification framework was developed to diagnose cytomegalovirus status using the catalog of TCR beta chain sequences. V and J gene assignment, in a later analysis, came from comparing TCR nucleotide sequences with IMGT/GENE-DB human TR gene sequences. Using the TCRdist pipeline, a later analysis assigned CDR3 sequences along with most-parsimonious VDJ recombination scenarios. A later analysis defined each TCR beta chain by its CDR3 amino acid sequence plus V-gene family, and excluded reads lacking a unique V-gene family. In a later analysis, a few hundred highly shared, low-generation-probability nucleotide sequences were removed to address suspected cross-contamination and a sequencing artifact. In a later analysis, a clonal expansion index was calculated for each public chain from normalized within-repertoire ranks of inferred template counts. In a later analysis, generation probabilities were computed using a VDJ recombination model fitted to out-of-frame rearrangements, and the results were checked against IGoR. Hypergeometric tests were used in a later analysis to score TCR-TCR, TCR-HLA and TCR-CMV co-occurrence, with a repertoire-size bias correction applied to the TCR pairs. False discovery rates were estimated in a later analysis by permuting HLA or CMV assignments 20 times. A later analysis grouped co-occurring TCRs with DBSCAN, adding TCRdist sequence similarity when clustering within HLA-allele-positive subsets. Co-occurrence clustering excluded repertoires with fewer than 30,000 or more than 120,000 public chains, plus five with anomalous nucleotide sharing. TCRdb provides this immuneACCESS table in a form limited to in-frame rearrangements. Some clones are lacking; in checked studies, under half of them reflect an unresolved V gene, and why the rest are absent is not known. V and J calls and clone size are copied from that table; D and trimming were computed from the DNA. The sample contains roughly 190,000 clones, 65% to 85% of them found a single time. Around 3.9% of the sample rests with the top ten.

Overall results and qualifications from the work: In an earlier analysis of some 500 of the donors, most TCR beta V segments appeared in productive rearrangements about 87% or about 30% of the time, broadly matching IMGT annotations. The study listed approximately 150 TCR beta chains as associated with cytomegalovirus. Around 16 rarely observed V segments, including chromosome 9 orphons, were excluded from the earlier analysis of some 590 of the donors because counts were too low. A later analysis associated approximately 17,000 TCR beta sequences with specific HLA alleles at a false discovery rate of 0.05. Most CMV-associated TCR beta chains appeared to be HLA-restricted in a later analysis, and the HLA associations seemed to be driven largely by CMV exposure. CMV serostatus was the only immune exposure information available for the cohort. Strong co-occurrence of HLA alleles, especially DR and DQ, made assigning TCR associations to individual alleles difficult. Linkage disequilibrium might explain the correlated functional status among segregating V segments, but an unknown experimental factor could not be excluded. In a later analysis, TCR association rates were found to vary across HLA loci, with the most associated TCRs seen for DRB1 alleles and the fewest for HLA-C alleles. A further reported finding was that TCR beta sequences accurately predicted the HLA-A and HLA-B alleles for most subjects in the first cohort. Cytomegalovirus status was reported to be diagnosed by the classifier with high specificity and sensitivity in both the original and validation cohorts. An association between a missense DCLRE1C variant and V-gene and J-gene trimming of TCR beta chains was found in a later genetic analysis and replicated in an independent cohort. Presence/absence analyses assumed roughly uniform sequencing depth across donors, an assumption that may not hold. According to a later genetic analysis, donors in an Asian-associated ancestry cluster had fewer N-insertions in productive TCRs than the roughly 700-donor mean. The sequencing pipeline was judged likely to have produced a cluster of highly shared sequence variants as a technical artifact. This cohort had only TCR beta chains sequenced, and the lack of alpha or paired-chain data limited which features could be detected. A few of the identified cytomegalovirus-associated TCR beta chains were confirmed in vitro to be specific for cytomegalovirus antigens. A later analysis found that HLA-associated TCR beta chains were more clonally expanded and had lower generation probabilities than equally common non-associated chains. Because the 87-base-pair reads could not distinguish some IMGT-functional V segments, including TRBV6-2 and TRBV6-3, those segments were excluded. According to a later analysis, parvovirus B19, influenza, CMV and Epstein-Barr virus appeared linked to several top co-occurrence clusters. The authors suggested that the approach could potentially be generalized to other disease states and immunological phenotypes. Because some donors lacked HLA typing at each locus, the association tests relied only on the typed subset. Most TCR sequences were observed very rarely across donors, whereas some public TCRs were present in many individuals.

What was sequenced was PBMCs. The chain was built from TRBV4-3 and TRBJ2-2; 8 of the junction bases match TRBD1. This receptor was taken from a man aged 50 to 59 in good health and CMV-seronegative. The CDR3 region: CASSQDTLQGALTGELFF. In nucleotide form, the sequence is TGCGCCAGCAGCCAAGATACCCTCCAGGGGGCTCTCACCGGGGAGCTGTTTTTT.